The 30 T cell receptor beta chains below were found in one sample sequenced in a study of shared clonotypes between healthy human individuals (TCRdb year 2020). CD8 naive samples consisted of CD45RO-negative cells that were positively selected for CCR7, yielding a CD45RA+CCR7+ population without TemRA cells. Library method: the immunoSEQ multiplex PCR assay. The immuneACCESS repertoire file appears here via TCRdb, limited to in-frame rearrangements. These files lack a portion of the clones; in checked studies, under half of the deficit traces to unresolved V genes, and the cause of the others is not known. The table for this sample lists more than 2 million clones; around 95% of them were counted only once. In total, the top ten clones hold under 2% of the sample. The sample taken for sequencing was naive CD8+ T cells from PBMCs. This sample's cell subset or site label indicates: CD45RA+CCR7+. All receptors derive from a man aged 18 to 29 in good health. Some clones in this sample may be carry-over from other donors' samples.

This clone was picked up one time. The chain links TRBV5-6 to TRBJ2-6; 7 bases match TRBD1. The CDR3 covers 17 residues. Germline CDR1 reads SGHDT; CDR2 reads YYEEEE. V lost 3 bases to trimming and J lost 3 bases; unmatched junction nucleotides: 9. The DNA for the CDR3 is TGTGCCAGCAGCTACCGACAGGGTGGCCTTGGGGCCAACGTCCTGACTTTC. As protein: CASSYRQGGLGANVLTF.

This chain joins TRBV6-1 and TRBJ2-7, with D possibly being TRBD2 (6 bases). Trimming removed 7 bases from V and 7 bases from J, with 20 bases in between. Germline lookup yields CDR1 MNHNS and CDR2 SASEGT. CDR3 length: 14 residues. CDR3 sequence (DNA): TGTGCCAGCAAAGAGGGCGGCCCTGGGGGGGAGCAGTACTTC. Protein: CASKEGGPGGEQYF.

Concerning this clone itself: This CDR3 is also generated by other DNA sequences in the sample. This chain uses TRBV11-2 with TRBJ2-2; D uncertain. The germline V gene encodes CDR1 SGHAT and CDR2 FQNNGV. Trimming removed 5 bases from V and 4 bases from J, with 2 bases in between. The CDR3 covers 11 residues. Written as DNA, the CDR3 is TGTGCCAGCAGCAGCACCGGGGAGCTGTTTTTT. This gives the protein CASSSTGELFF.

This clone was counted once. V usage is TRBV4-1 and J usage is TRBJ2-7, with no clear D. Trimming took off 0 bases at V and 0 bases at J, with 12 bases between the two ends. From germline, CDR1 is MGHRA and CDR2 YSYEKL. CDR3 size: 16 residues. CDR3 nucleotide sequence: TGCGCCAGCAGCCAAGATCGAGGAGCTCCCTCCTACGAGCAGTACTTC. The encoded protein is CASSQDRGAPSYEQYF.

The CDR3 spells CASSEELAGTDTQYF. DNA of the CDR3: TGTGCCAGCAGTGAAGAACTAGCGGGCACAGATACGCAGTATTTT. The genes are TRBV6-1 and TRBJ2-3; 8 bases are a match to TRBD2. This CDR3 region has 15 residues. V gave up 1 base and J gave up 1 base; unmatched junction bases: 1. CDR1 MNHNS and CDR2 SASEGT come from the germline V gene.

The chain has TRBV27 and TRBJ2-7; no firm D call. Germline-derived CDR1 and CDR2 are MNHEY and SMNVEV (reference sequence). The germline V and J ends were trimmed by 2 bases and 3 bases, with 11 bases remaining between them. CDR3 length: 14 amino acids. The CDR3 sequence: CASSLGGFRYEQYF. In DNA form, the CDR3 reads TGTGCCAGCAGTTTAGGTGGGTTTCGCTACGAGCAGTACTTC.

This rearrangement joins TRBV13 to TRBJ2-5; D is undetermined. V shed 2 bases and J shed 6 bases, with 10 bases lying between them. The CDR3 consists of 13 residues. Germline values: CDR1 PRHDT, CDR2 FYEKMQ (reference sequence). The CDR3 region has the DNA TGTGCCAGCAGCTTAAACGAGGAGAAGACCCAGTACTTC. Translated, it gives CASSLNEEKTQYF.

The chain joins TRBV25-1 to TRBJ1-3; 7 bases align to TRBD1. Trimming cost V 5 bases and J 2 bases; bases outside gene matches: 3. The CDR3 totals 14 residues. The germline gives CDR1 MGHDK, CDR2 SYGVNS. The CDR3 DNA reads as TGTGCCAGCAGTCAGGGGGGTACTGGAAACACCATATATTTT. It specifies CASSQGGTGNTIYF. Complete variable domain (other parts from reference TRBV25-1 and TRBJ1-3): EADIYQTPRYLVIGTGKKITLECSQTMGHDKMYWYQQDPGMELHLIHYSYGVNSTEKGDLSSESTVSRIRTEHFPLTLESARPSHTSQYLCASSQGGTGNTIYFGEGSWLTVV.

The chain joins TRBV14 to TRBJ2-7; tentatively, D is TRBD1 (5 bases). The CDR3 sequence is 14 residues long. Germline CDR1 and CDR2: SGHDN and FVKESK. Deletions cut 4 bases from V and 5 bases from J, with 15 bases between. CDR3 amino acids: CASSPGRRVHEQYF. The CDR3 bases are TGTGCCAGCAGCCCAGGGCGTAGGGTACACGAGCAGTACTTC.

V is TRBV5-6 and J is TRBJ2-7, with 8 bases that match TRBD1. Trimming cost V 4 bases and J 3 bases; bases outside gene matches: 9. The CDR3 runs 15 residues. In germline, CDR1 is SGHDT, CDR2 YYEEEE. CDR3 coding DNA: TGTGCCAGCAGCGTCCGGACAGGGCTACTCTACGAGCAGTACTTC. Protein sequence: CASSVRTGLLYEQYF. The whole variable domain, remainder taken from reference TRBV5-6 and TRBJ2-7, is DAGVTQSPTHLIKTRGQQVTLRCSPKSGHDTVSWYQQALGQGPQFIFQYYEEEERQRGNFPDRFSGHQFPNYSSELNVNALLLGDSALYLCASSVRTGLLYEQYFGPGTRLTVT.

This rearrangement joins TRBV5-1 to TRBJ2-1, with D perhaps matching TRBD2 (5 bases). CDR1 is SGHRS and CDR2 is YFSETQ in the germline V gene. This CDR3 has 15 residues. The V end lost 0 bases, the J end lost 0 bases, and 7 bases lay between the germline ends. DNA for the CDR3: TGCGCCAGCAGCTTGGACGGGATCTCCTACAATGAGCAGTTCTTC. Protein sequence: CASSLDGISYNEQFF.

The chain joins TRBV27 to TRBJ2-7; 10 positions agree with TRBD1. CDR1 MNHEY and CDR2 SMNVEV come from the germline V gene (reference sequence). V trimming: 8 bases; J trimming: 4 bases; junction bases outside the gene matches: 11. The CDR3 consists of 15 residues. As DNA, the CDR3 is TGTGCCAGCTTAGAGCGACAGGGGGCGCCGTACGAGCAGTACTTC. Translation: CASLERQGAPYEQYF.

Concerning this clone: This CDR3 is also generated by other DNA sequences in the sample. J is TRBJ2-7 and V is TRBV15, with a weak D call TRBD2 (6 bases). This CDR3 region has 15 residues. V gave up 0 bases and J gave up 2 bases, with 11 bases separating them. Germline loops: CDR1 LNHNV, CDR2 YYDKDF (reference sequence). The CDR3 protein is CATSRDLGGAYEQYF. For the CDR3, the DNA is TGTGCCACCAGCAGAGATCTTGGCGGGGCCTACGAGCAGTACTTC.

CDR3 sequence (DNA): TGTGCCAGCAGCGTAGGTTCCGGGTTCGACGGCTACACCTTC. Its protein is CASSVGSGFDGYTF. The chain combines TRBV9 with TRBJ1-2, with D uncertain. V dropped 0 bases and J dropped 8 bases, with 14 bases sitting between them. In germline, CDR1 is SGDLS, CDR2 YYNGEE. The CDR3 has 14 residues.

This chain joins TRBV9 and TRBJ1-1; D perhaps matches TRBD1 (6 bases). The CDR3 is 13 amino acids. With 2 bases removed from V and 8 bases from J, the gap between germline ends came to 13 bases. Germline CDR1 is SGDLS and CDR2 is YYNGEE. Written as DNA, the CDR3 is TGTGCCAGCAGCGTTGAACAGGGAACAGAAGCTTTCTTT. This codes for CASSVEQGTEAFF.

The CDR3: CASRPGLFETQYF. CDR3 bases: TGTGCCAGCAGACCGGGACTGTTCGAGACCCAGTACTTC. The chain couples TRBV7-9 to TRBJ2-5; TRBD2 might be the D (6 bases). Looked up from germline, CDR1 is SEHNR and CDR2 is FQNEAQ (reference sequence). V was pared by 6 bases and J by 5 bases, with 13 bases between. The CDR3 is 13 amino acids. Looking up the rest from reference TRBV7-9 and TRBJ2-5 gives the full variable domain: DTGVSQNPRHKITKRGQNVTFRCDPISEHNRLYWYRQTLGQGPEFLTYFQNEAQLEKSRLLSDRFSAERPKGSFSTLEIQRTEQGDSAMYLCASRPGLFETQYFGPGTRLLVL.

The V and J genes are TRBV2 and TRBJ2-3; 9 bases are a match to TRBD2. J lost 6 bases, V lost 1 base, and 8 bases had no gene match. The CDR3 consists of 16 residues. Looked up from germline, CDR1 is SNHLY and CDR2 is FYNNEI. CDR3 in amino acids: CASSEETSGLVDTQYF. CDR3 DNA: TGTGCCAGCAGTGAAGAGACTAGCGGCCTGGTTGATACGCAGTATTTT.

This clone was seen a few times. The gene calls are TRBV7-9 and TRBJ1-1; D might be TRBD1 (6 bases). The germline gives CDR1 SEHNR, CDR2 FQNEAQ (reference sequence). The CDR3 covers 15 residues. V lost 4 bases and J lost 0, with 12 bases in between. CDR3 in DNA: TGTGCCAGCAGCTCCTCCGGGACACTGAACACTGAAGCTTTCTTT. It translates to CASSSSGTLNTEAFF.

The V call is TRBV15, the J call TRBJ2-1; 7 bases line up with TRBD1. The germline CDR1 and CDR2 sequences are LNHNV and YYDKDF (reference sequence). Trimming at V came to 7 bases and at J to 4 bases, leaving 10 bases not matched to a gene. The CDR3 runs to 15 residues. The CDR3 loop reads CATNRPGTVYNEQFF. CDR3 in DNA: TGTGCCACCAACCGGCCCGGGACAGTATACAATGAGCAGTTCTTC.

The V and J genes are TRBV4-3 and TRBJ2-1, with a weak D call TRBD2 (6 bases). V was clipped by 4 bases and J by 4 bases, with 17 bases between them. Germline V gene sequence: CDR1 LGHNA, CDR2 YSLEER. This CDR3 has 16 residues. The CDR3 coding sequence is TGCGCCAGCAGCCTGGGCTCGGGAGAGGCTTACAATGAGCAGTTCTTC. Amino acids: CASSLGSGEAYNEQFF.

The genes are TRBV19 and TRBJ2-7; TRBD1 is a possible D gene (5 bases). From germline, CDR1 is LNHDA and CDR2 SQIVND (reference sequence). V dropped 2 bases and J dropped 2 bases, with 10 bases sitting between them. The CDR3 runs 14 residues. CDR3 DNA: TGTGCCAGTAGTATAACGACAGCCACCTACGAGCAGTACTTC. Amino acids: CASSITTATYEQYF.

This clone showed up just a few times. DNA of the CDR3: TGTGCCAGCACCTTCGACAGGGAAGCTTTCTTT. This translates into CASTFDREAFF. The rearrangement joins TRBV6-5 to TRBJ1-1; weak D call: TRBD1 (6 bases). V was trimmed by 7 bases and J by 8 bases, leaving 11 bases between them. Per germline, CDR1 MNHEY and CDR2 SVGAGI. The CDR3 contains 11 residues.

The genes are TRBV7-9 and TRBJ2-1; D may be TRBD1 or TRBD2 (5 bases each). The CDR3 consists of 15 residues. The V end lost 2 bases, the J end lost 3 bases, and 11 bases lay between the germline ends. Germline CDR1 reads SEHNR; CDR2 reads FQNEAQ (reference sequence). CDR3 residues: CASSLRGEGYNEQFF. The CDR3 bases are TGTGCCAGCAGCTTAAGGGGAGAAGGCTACAATGAGCAGTTCTTC.

For this clone: At the DNA level, this CDR3 is encoded by other sequences in the same sample as well. The genes are TRBV5-6 and TRBJ2-2; the D is unclear. From germline, CDR1 is SGHDT and CDR2 YYEEEE. The CDR3 runs 12 residues. With 1 base removed from V and 6 bases from J, the gap between germline ends came to 4 bases. The DNA of the CDR3 is TGTGCCAGCAGCTTGCTTTCCGGGGAGCTGTTTTTT. This sequence encodes CASSLLSGELFF. Full variable domain (missing parts from reference TRBV5-6 and TRBJ2-2): DAGVTQSPTHLIKTRGQQVTLRCSPKSGHDTVSWYQQALGQGPQFIFQYYEEEERQRGNFPDRFSGHQFPNYSSELNVNALLLGDSALYLCASSLLSGELFFGEGSRLTVL.

The chain uses TRBV4-1 and TRBJ2-2; no firm D call. From germline, CDR1 is MGHRA and CDR2 YSYEKL. The V end was cut by 0 bases, the J end by 3 bases, with 11 bases between. CDR3 length: 16 residues. The DNA of the CDR3 is TGCGCCAGCAGCCAAGATCATAGGGAACACACCGGGGAGCTGTTTTTT. Residues: CASSQDHREHTGELFF.

Concerning this clone itself: Other DNA sequences in the same sample also yield this CDR3. The genes are TRBV7-9 and TRBJ2-2; the D gene could be TRBD1 or TRBD2 (5 bases each). The CDR3 totals 12 residues. Germline loops: CDR1 SEHNR, CDR2 FQNEAQ (reference sequence). V lost 3 bases to trimming and J lost 6 bases, with 5 bases between them. CDR3 in amino acids: CASSLGAGELFF. The CDR3 DNA is TGTGCCAGCAGCTTGGGGGCCGGGGAGCTGTTTTTT.

This clone appeared once. The sample contains more than one DNA sequence encoding this CDR3. The CDR3 nucleotides read TGTGCCAGCAGCTTATCGGGCCAAGAGACCCAGTACTTC. Protein sequence: CASSLSGQETQYF. The J gene is TRBJ2-5, the V gene TRBV7-9; D gene uncertain. Deletions cut 2 bases from V and 1 base from J, with 5 bases between. The CDR3 covers 13 residues. Germline CDR1 is SEHNR and CDR2 is FQNEAQ (reference sequence).

A note on this clone: A read error is likely, as this CDR3 ends without the conserved phenylalanine or tryptophan. This chain links TRBV4-3 with TRBJ2-7, with no clear D. The CDR3 loop spans 13 amino acids. Germline V gene data show CDR1 as LGHNA and CDR2 as YSLEER. Trimming removed 1 base at V and 4 bases at J, with 8 bases between. In nucleotides, the CDR3 is TGCGCCAGCAGCCAAGGGTTAGGTTACGAGCAGTACCTC. Amino acids: CASSQGLGYEQYL.

This clone appeared once. This rearrangement joins TRBV4-3 to TRBJ2-1; 8 nucleotides match TRBD2. J gave up 3 bases and V 10 bases, and 11 bases lay outside the gene matches. The CDR3 length is 15 residues. Germline CDR1 reads LGHNA; CDR2 reads YSLEER. The CDR3 nucleotides read TGCGCCACCTCCCGGGGTAGCGGGAACTACAATGAGCAGTTCTTC. Translation gives CATSRGSGNYNEQFF.

The chain employs TRBV4-2 and TRBJ2-2; no reliable D call. Germline V gives CDR1 LGHNA, CDR2 YNFKEQ. V was trimmed by 3 bases and J by 8 bases, leaving 7 bases between them. The CDR3 consists of 12 residues. The CDR3 DNA reads TGTGCCAGCAGCCACGTAGGTGGGGAGCTGTTTTTT. As protein: CASSHVGGELFF.